The present entry profiles one T cell receptor beta chain with its context. This sample is drawn from a study of blood T cell repertoires in COVID-19. Sequencing used immunoSEQ multiplex PCR; TCRdb keeps in-frame clones, though not all of them. The data show 200,000 to 250,000 clones, almost 85% seen once. The germline CDR1 and CDR2 sequences are MRHNA and SNTAGT. V was shortened by 3 bases and J by 0 bases, with 6 bases between the two germline ends. There are 14 residues in the CDR3. The specimen sequenced was peripheral blood. The origin of this receptor is a woman in her 40s with acute or convalescent COVID-19. This chain joins TRBV6-4 and TRBJ2-1; D possibly corresponds to TRBD1 (6 bases). CDR3 sequence (DNA): TGTGCCAGCAGTGAAGGGGGCTCCTACAATGAGCAGTTCTTC. Its translation: CASSEGGSYNEQFF.